These 25 T cell receptor beta chains were all obtained from the same sample, sequenced in a study of blood T cells in healthy people across ages. With a J-beta primer mix and a sample-barcoded 5' primer, a second PCR ran roughly 6 to 11 cycles. Via MiXCR, TCRdb re-called the 5' RACE reads, giving one row per CDR3 protein. The sample yields 1.5 million or so distinct CDR3 sequences, 35% to 45% seen once. Sequencing was performed on blood. Source of these receptors: a woman aged 18-29 years in good health.

For the CDR3, the DNA is TGTGCCAGCAGTTTAAGGTATCAGCCCCAGCATTTT. Translated: CASSLRYQPQHF. This sequence joins TRBV12-3 or TRBV12-4 and TRBJ1-5; the D is unclear. The V end lost 2 bases, the J end lost 5 bases, and 4 bases lay between the germline ends. The CDR3 has 12 residues.

V gene TRBV20-1 combines with J gene TRBJ2-3; no firm D call. Germline assignment: CDR1 DFQATT and CDR2 SNEGSKA (reference sequence). The germline V and J ends were trimmed by 1 base and 5 bases, with 4 bases remaining between them. CDR3 length equals 11 residues. CDR3 protein: CSARVKDTQYF. CDR3 nucleotide sequence: TGCAGTGCTAGAGTCAAAGATACGCAGTATTTT.

This chain connects TRBV15 to TRBJ2-1, with D uncertain. Germline loops: CDR1 LNHNV, CDR2 YYDKDF (reference sequence). The length of the CDR3 is 15 residues. V was shortened by 3 bases and J by 6 bases, with 15 bases between the two germline ends. The CDR3 nucleotides are TGTGCCACCAGCAGTGTCTCTAACCCCTCCAATGAGCAGTTCTTC. This translates into CATSSVSNPSNEQFF.

This clonotype has a handful of counts. The V gene is TRBV29-1, the J gene TRBJ1-1; maybe TRBD1 (6 bases). The CDR3 runs 14 residues. Germline loops: CDR1 SQVTM, CDR2 ANQGSEA. V shed 4 bases and J shed 4 bases, with 16 bases lying between them. CDR3 sequence reads: CSVVSGGATTEAFF. The CDR3 coding sequence is TGCAGCGTTGTATCGGGGGGGGCGACCACTGAAGCTTTCTTT.

This clonotype has only a few counts. The J gene is TRBJ2-2, the V gene TRBV6-2 or TRBV6-3, with TRBD2 as a possible D gene (6 bases). The CDR3 loop spans 15 amino acids. V was clipped by 10 bases and J by 5 bases, with 20 bases between them. Looked up from germline, CDR1 is MNHEY and CDR2 is SVGEGT. CDR3 sequence reads: CATIGLGGRTGELFF. The CDR3 nucleotides are TGTGCCACGATCGGGTTGGGGGGACGAACCGGGGAGCTGTTTTTT.

The chain is built from TRBV27 and TRBJ2-3; D not certain. CDR1 is MNHEY and CDR2 is SMNVEV in the germline V gene (reference sequence). The ends were cut back, 2 bases at V and 6 bases at J, with 12 bases in the middle. CDR3 size: 14 residues. In nucleotides, the CDR3 is TGTGCCAGCAGTTTAGCCGCCCCCGAGGATACGCAGTATTTT. This encodes CASSLAAPEDTQYF.

This chain connects TRBV12-3 or TRBV12-4 to TRBJ2-1; 10 positions match TRBD1. This CDR3 is 17 amino acids long. V gave up 1 base and J gave up 3 bases; unmatched junction bases: 6. In DNA, the CDR3 is TGTGCCAGCAGTTTAGGACAGGGGGCGGCTCTCTACAATGAGCAGTTCTTC. It codes for CASSLGQGAALYNEQFF.

This clonotype turned up a few times. The chain carries TRBV28 and TRBJ2-7; D is unresolved. The length of the CDR3 is 12 residues. Germline assignment: CDR1 MDHEN and CDR2 SYDVKM. V lost 10 bases and J 2 bases, leaving 12 bases between the germline ends. The CDR3 sequence is CATRTVAYEQYF. CDR3 bases: TGTGCCACCCGGACGGTGGCCTACGAGCAGTACTTC.

The table lists this clonotype with a count of one. The rearrangement links TRBV7-3 to TRBJ2-3, with D unclear. Trimming pared 5 bases from V and 2 bases from J, leaving 11 bases between. This CDR3 has 14 residues. Germline V gene data show CDR1 as SGHTA and CDR2 as FQGTGA. The CDR3 reads CASSVMAATDTQYF. DNA for the CDR3: TGTGCCAGCAGCGTAATGGCAGCCACAGATACGCAGTATTTT.

The V call is TRBV20-1, the J call TRBJ2-5, with 7 nucleotides matching TRBD2. Germline CDR1 reads DFQATT; CDR2 reads SNEGSKA (reference sequence). V lost 5 bases and J lost 1; bases outside the gene matches: 13. The CDR3 is made up of 16 amino acids. This CDR3 reads CSAATTGGKLQETQYF. CDR3 coding DNA: TGCAGTGCTGCAACTACCGGGGGGAAGCTCCAAGAGACCCAGTACTTC.

This clonotype has only a few counts. The V call is TRBV25-1, the J call TRBJ2-5; a weak D match, TRBD2 (7 bases). From germline, CDR1 is MGHDK and CDR2 SYGVNS. The CDR3 spans 11 residues. Trimming left V 11 bases short and J 2 bases short, with 9 bases between. CDR3 in amino acids: CAEGGQETQYF. The CDR3 DNA follows: TGTGCCGAGGGGGGGCAAGAGACCCAGTACTTC.

The chain links TRBV18 to TRBJ2-5; D remains unclear. V lost 5 bases and J 2 bases, leaving 9 bases between the germline ends. The CDR3 is 13 amino acids. Germline V gene sequence: CDR1 KGHSH, CDR2 LQKENI. The CDR3 reads CASSGVTQETQYF. As DNA, the CDR3 is TGTGCCAGCTCAGGAGTTACACAAGAGACCCAGTACTTC.

This clonotype turned up a few times. The chain combines TRBV20-1 with TRBJ1-2; the D is unclear. This CDR3 comprises 8 residues. Germline CDR1 DFQATT, CDR2 SNEGSKA (reference sequence). V lost 5 bases to trimming and J lost 8 bases, with 3 bases between them. The CDR3 DNA reads as TGCAGTGCTTCCGGCTACACCTTC. Its protein is CSASGYTF.

J is TRBJ2-3 and V is TRBV29-1; TRBD1 aligns across 9 bases. The CDR3 sequence is 14 residues long. Germline CDR1 and CDR2: SQVTM and ANQGSEA. Losses at the gene ends were 6 bases for V and 2 bases for J; bases not matched to a gene: 6. For the CDR3, the DNA is TGCAGCGTGATCACAGGGGGCCCCACAGATACGCAGTATTTT. This sequence encodes CSVITGGPTDTQYF.

The rearrangement joins TRBV6-6 to TRBJ2-1; 12 bases match TRBD2. After removal of 5 bases from V and 4 bases from J, the junction contained 6 bases not matched to a gene. Germline values: CDR1 MNHNY, CDR2 SVGAGI (reference sequence). The length of the CDR3 is 16 residues. The CDR3 DNA reads as TGTGCCAGCAGTCGAACACTAGCGGGGGGTTACAATGAGCAGTTCTTC. Its translation is CASSRTLAGGYNEQFF.

The chain employs TRBV29-1 and TRBJ2-1, with D unclear. Per germline, CDR1 SQVTM and CDR2 ANQGSEA. The V end was cut by 5 bases, the J end by 4 bases, with 12 bases between. The CDR3 totals 13 residues. The CDR3: CSVRGVSYNEQFF. The CDR3 nucleotides read TGCAGCGTTCGAGGAGTCTCGTACAATGAGCAGTTCTTC.

Turning to this clonotype: A junction boundary mismatches the germline segment, possibly from a read error. V is TRBV25-1 and J is TRBJ2-3; 9 bases map to TRBD2. The CDR3 runs 15 residues. CDR1 is MGHDK, CDR2 SYGVNS, per germline. CDR3 region: CAGSTSGRTTDTQYF. CDR3 nucleotides: TGTGCCGGCAGCACTAGCGGGCGAACCACAGATACGCAGTATTTT.

The chain combines TRBV7-2 with TRBJ1-2; possibly TRBD1 for D (6 bases). Germline V gene data show CDR1 as SGHTA and CDR2 as FQGNSA. V lost 1 base and J lost 4, with 13 bases in between. The CDR3 extends over 15 amino acids. The CDR3 nucleotides are TGTGCCAGCAGCTTAGGGGGGCGGGGAGGCTATGGCTACACCTTC. Its translation is CASSLGGRGGYGYTF.

The chain uses TRBV28 and TRBJ2-7; D tentatively fits TRBD1 or TRBD2 (6 bases each). CDR1 is MDHEN, CDR2 SYDVKM, per germline. This CDR3 contains 14 residues. The CDR3 is CASGLHIGGYEQYF. The CDR3 coding sequence is TGTGCGTCGGGACTCCACATAGGGGGCTACGAGCAGTACTTC.

This clonotype showed up just a few times. This chain joins TRBV27 and TRBJ2-5, with TRBD2 matching 9 bases. The J call may be mistaken, given a closer DNA end match to TRBJ2-7. Germline CDR1 MNHEY, CDR2 SMNVEV (reference sequence). The CDR3 loop spans 14 amino acids. The CDR3 DNA is TGTGCCAGCAGTTTATGGGGACTAGCCCACGAGCAGTACTTC. Amino acids: CASSLWGLAHEQYF.

This clonotype was found once. The V call is TRBV5-1, the J call TRBJ2-1; 14 positions match TRBD2. Trimming at V came to 0 bases and at J to 10 bases, leaving 6 bases not matched to a gene. Germline CDR1 and CDR2: SGHRS and YFSETQ. The CDR3 is 16 residues long. The DNA of the CDR3 is TGCGCCAGCAGCTTGGGCTCAGGGACTAGCGGGAGCGAGCAGTTCTTC. It is translated as CASSLGSGTSGSEQFF.

The chain carries TRBV27 and TRBJ1-2, with a possible D match to TRBD1 (6 bases). The CDR3 consists of 15 residues. Germline V gene lookup returns CDR1 MNHEY and CDR2 SMNVEV (reference sequence). Trimming stripped 6 bases from V and 2 bases from J, with 16 bases between. CDR3 in amino acids: CASSPIGRGNYGYTF. Written as DNA, the CDR3 is TGTGCCAGCAGCCCCATCGGCAGGGGAAACTATGGCTACACCTTC.

This clonotype was seen a few times. The chain employs TRBV2 and TRBJ1-1, with TRBD1 as a possible D gene (5 bases). V was cut by 2 bases and J by 4 bases, with 11 bases left in between. The CDR3 runs to 14 residues. CDR1 is SNHLY and CDR2 is FYNNEI in the germline V gene. CDR3: CASSELGGPTEAFF. The CDR3 DNA reads as TGTGCCAGCAGTGAATTGGGGGGACCCACTGAAGCTTTCTTT.

Comment on this clonotype: This may be a read error, as it is one base from a much larger clone. The chain recombines TRBV4-2 with TRBJ2-7; maybe TRBD1 (5 bases). Trimming removed 2 bases at V and 6 bases at J, with 11 bases between. Germline CDR1 reads LGHNA; CDR2 reads YNFKEQ. The length of the CDR3 is 13 residues. CDR3 sequence: CASSQQGACEQYF. The CDR3 DNA follows: TGTGCCAGCAGCCAACAAGGGGCCTGCGAGCAGTACTTC.

The J gene is TRBJ2-5, the V gene TRBV3-1, with no clear D. This CDR3 spans 15 amino acids. Trimming left V 0 bases short and J 3 bases short, with 11 bases between. The germline V gene encodes CDR1 LGHDT and CDR2 YNNKEL (reference sequence). The CDR3 region has the DNA TGTGCCAGCAGCCAAGATAGGTTAGCTGAAGAGACCCAGTACTTC. Translating gives CASSQDRLAEETQYF.